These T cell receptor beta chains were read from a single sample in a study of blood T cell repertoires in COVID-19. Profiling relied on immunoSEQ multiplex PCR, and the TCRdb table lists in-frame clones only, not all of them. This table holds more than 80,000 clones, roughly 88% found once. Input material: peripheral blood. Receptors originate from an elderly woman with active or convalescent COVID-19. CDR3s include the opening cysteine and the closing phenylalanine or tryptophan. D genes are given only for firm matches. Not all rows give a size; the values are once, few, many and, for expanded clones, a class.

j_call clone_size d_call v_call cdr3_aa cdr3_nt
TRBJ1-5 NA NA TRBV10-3 CAISSEIDQPQHF TGTGCCATCAGTTCCGAGATCGATCAGCCCCAGCATTTT
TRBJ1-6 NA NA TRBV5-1 CASSFGGATYNSPLHF TGCGCCAGCAGCTTCGGGGGTGCCACTTATAATTCACCCCTCCACTTT
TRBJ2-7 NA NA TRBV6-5 CASSKRFGSLLGQYF TGTGCCAGCAGTAAACGGTTTGGGAGTCTTCTCGGGCAGTACTTC
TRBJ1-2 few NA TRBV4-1 CASSQSAGPPGGYTF TGCGCCAGCAGCCAATCGGCAGGGCCACCAGGTGGCTACACCTTC
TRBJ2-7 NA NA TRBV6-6 CASSYSRTQGHEQYF TGTGCCAGCAGTTACTCACGCACGCAGGGCCACGAGCAGTACTTC
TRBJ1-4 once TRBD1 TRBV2 CASSPGTGGEKLFF TGTGCCAGCAGTCCCGGGACAGGGGGCGAAAAACTGTTTTTT
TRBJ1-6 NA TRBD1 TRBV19 CASSPQGRNSPLHF TGTGCCAGTAGTCCACAGGGGAGGAATTCACCCCTCCACTTT
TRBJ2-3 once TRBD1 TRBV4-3 CASSRMFGTGGSTDTQYF TGCGCCAGCAGCCGAATGTTTGGGACAGGGGGCTCCACAGATACGCAGTATTTT
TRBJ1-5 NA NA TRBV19 CASSQGNAQPQHF TGTGCCAGTAGCCAGGGAAATGCACAGCCCCAGCATTTT
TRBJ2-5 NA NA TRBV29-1 CSVGHQGETQYF TGCAGCGTTGGGCATCAGGGGGAGACCCAGTACTTC
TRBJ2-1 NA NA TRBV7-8 CASSLGTADEQFF TGTGCCAGCAGCTTAGGGACAGCGGACGAGCAGTTCTTC
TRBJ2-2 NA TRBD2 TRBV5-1 CASSPTSGGYTGELFF TGCGCCAGCAGCCCGACGAGCGGGGGGTACACCGGGGAGCTGTTTTTT
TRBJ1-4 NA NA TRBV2 CASSEALQGAGGEKLFF TGTGCCAGCAGTGAAGCGCTTCAGGGCGCCGGGGGTGAAAAACTGTTTTTT
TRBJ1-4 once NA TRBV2 CASSASLGVLEKLFF TGTGCCAGCAGTGCGTCTTTAGGGGTATTGGAAAAACTGTTTTTT
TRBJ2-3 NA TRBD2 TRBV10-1 CASSDGTSGSGDTQYF TGCGCCAGCAGTGACGGGACTAGCGGGAGTGGAGATACGCAGTATTTT
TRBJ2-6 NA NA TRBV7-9 CASSLLGGPPGANVLTF TGTGCCAGCAGCTTATTGGGGGGTCCCCCTGGGGCCAACGTCCTGACTTTC